The next 23 T cell receptor beta chains were all read from a single sample in a study of shared clonotypes between healthy human individuals. The table came from immunoSEQ multiplex PCR; TCRdb's copy has only in-frame clones and leaves some out. The sample comprises around 500,000 clones, 78% of which are singletons, and 12% rests with the top ten. Sequenced: PBMCs. Every receptor here comes from a middle-aged woman in good health. Some clones in this sample may be carry-over from other donors' samples.

The rearrangement links TRBV28 to TRBJ2-3; TRBD1 matches at 8 bases. CDR3 length: 14 residues. J lost 5 bases, V lost 7 bases, and 8 bases had no gene match. Germline V gives CDR1 MDHEN, CDR2 SYDVKM. CDR3 amino acids: CASIKTGAEDTQYF. For the CDR3, the DNA is TGTGCCAGCATTAAGACAGGGGCCGAAGATACGCAGTATTTT.

The chain has TRBV15 and TRBJ1-4; D uncertain. The CDR3 is 14 residues long. The V gene lost 1 base and the J gene lost 3 bases, with 6 bases spanning the gap. Germline CDR1 and CDR2: LNHNV and YYDKDF (reference sequence). Written as DNA, the CDR3 is TGTGCCACCAGCAGAGTTGGGGCTAATGAAAAACTGTTTTTT. It specifies CATSRVGANEKLFF.

The CDR3, as DNA: TGTGCCAGCAGCCAGGAAAGCGGGAGGAAACAGTTCTTC. Encoded protein: CASSQESGRKQFF. This chain joins TRBV14 and TRBJ2-1; TRBD2 agrees at 9 bases. The V gene's germline CDR1 is SGHDN and CDR2 FVKESK. This CDR3 is 13 amino acids long. J was trimmed by 13 bases and V by 3 bases; bases with no gene match: 7.

This clone appeared a single time. The rearrangement uses TRBV5-1 and TRBJ2-5; TRBD2 might be the D (5 bases). Germline CDR1 and CDR2: SGHRS and YFSETQ. V lost 0 bases and J lost 5, with 23 bases in between. There are 18 residues in the CDR3. The CDR3 protein is CASSLGVVEVSRRETQYF. The CDR3 DNA sequence: TGCGCCAGCAGCTTGGGAGTTGTGGAGGTGTCCCGACGGGAGACCCAGTACTTC.

V is TRBV19 and J is TRBJ1-3, with TRBD1 as a possible D gene (5 bases). V was shortened by 6 bases and J by 4 bases, with 13 bases between the two germline ends. The germline V gene has CDR1 LNHDA and CDR2 SQIVND (reference sequence). The CDR3 runs to 14 residues. The CDR3 nucleotides are TGTGCCAGTAGGATGACGGGACTGGGAAACACCATATATTTT. This sequence encodes CASRMTGLGNTIYF. The complete variable domain, with remaining parts taken from reference TRBV19 and TRBJ1-3, reads DGGITQSPKYLFRKEGQNVTLSCEQNLNHDAMYWYRQDPGQGLRLIYYSQIVNDFQKGDIAEGYSVSREKKESFPLTVTSAQKNPTAFYLCASRMTGLGNTIYFGEGSWLTVV.

V and J are TRBV29-1 and TRBJ1-3; D is uncertain. There are 13 residues in the CDR3. The germline CDR1 and CDR2 sequences are SQVTM and ANQGSEA. Trimming shortened V by 2 bases and J by 0 bases, and 5 bases separated the two germline ends. CDR3 sequence: CSVEPLSGNTIYF. The CDR3 DNA is TGCAGCGTTGAACCTCTCTCTGGAAACACCATATATTTT.

This clone came up many times. This rearrangement joins TRBV9 to TRBJ2-2, with 11 bases lining up with TRBD2. After removal of 9 bases from V and 5 bases from J, the junction contained 6 bases not matched to a gene. This CDR3 contains 14 residues. Germline CDR1 SGDLS, CDR2 YYNGEE. The CDR3 protein is CATTGLAETGELFF. CDR3 DNA sequence: TGTGCCACCACGGGACTAGCGGAAACCGGGGAGCTGTTTTTT.

The rearrangement joins TRBV19 to TRBJ2-7, with D tentatively TRBD2 (7 bases). From germline, CDR1 is LNHDA and CDR2 SQIVND (reference sequence). This CDR3 comprises 14 residues. Trimming left V 3 bases short and J 4 bases short, with 13 bases between. The CDR3 here is CASSIGGAMYEQYF. Here the CDR3 DNA reads TGTGCCAGTAGTATTGGGGGGGCAATGTACGAGCAGTACTTC. The variable domain in full, with the rest retrieved from reference TRBV19 and TRBJ2-7, is DGGITQSPKYLFRKEGQNVTLSCEQNLNHDAMYWYRQDPGQGLRLIYYSQIVNDFQKGDIAEGYSVSREKKESFPLTVTSAQKNPTAFYLCASSIGGAMYEQYFGPGTRLTVT.

V is TRBV6-6 and J is TRBJ1-1; 8 bases match TRBD1. The CDR3 consists of 15 residues. Germline CDR1 MNHNY, CDR2 SVGAGI (reference sequence). J was trimmed by 4 bases and V by 2 bases; bases with no gene match: 6. Here the CDR3 reads CASSYGRGRATEAFF. Here the CDR3 DNA reads TGTGCCAGCAGTTACGGCAGGGGGCGAGCCACTGAAGCTTTCTTT.

J is TRBJ2-7 and V is TRBV9, with D possibly being TRBD1 (6 bases). Trimming cost V 0 bases and J 2 bases, with 12 bases left between them. This CDR3 is built from 15 residues. CDR1 and CDR2 from the germline V gene are SGDLS and YYNGEE. The CDR3 DNA sequence: TGTGCCAGCAGCGTAGGGGTCAGGGGCCCCTACGAGCAGTACTTC. It translates to CASSVGVRGPYEQYF.

V gene TRBV5-1 combines with J gene TRBJ1-2, with TRBD1 as a possible D gene (5 bases). This CDR3 is built from 15 residues. Germline-derived CDR1 and CDR2 are SGHRS and YFSETQ. V was trimmed by 0 bases and J by 8 bases, leaving 17 bases between them. The DNA for the CDR3 is TGCGCCAGCAGCTTGGGTGGCACAGGCGGAGAGGGCTACACCTTC. This codes for CASSLGGTGGEGYTF.

CDR3 sequence (DNA): TGTGCCAGCAGCGGAGGGGGCCCCTACGAGCAGTACTTC. Protein sequence: CASSGGGPYEQYF. This chain joins TRBV9 and TRBJ2-7, with 7 bases aligning to TRBD1. The germline V gene has CDR1 SGDLS and CDR2 YYNGEE. The CDR3 has 13 amino acids. Trimming removed 3 bases from V and 2 bases from J; junction bases left unmatched: 2.

This chain connects TRBV19 to TRBJ2-3; a possible D gene is TRBD2 (5 bases). Between the trimmed V and J ends, which lost 4 bases and 2 bases, there was a span of 10 bases. The CDR3 loop spans 14 amino acids. Looked up from germline, CDR1 is LNHDA and CDR2 is SQIVND (reference sequence). The CDR3 bases are TGTGCCAGTAGTAGTAAGGGAGACACAGATACGCAGTATTTT. Its translation is CASSSKGDTDTQYF.

The table lists this clone with a few counts. The chain joins TRBV9 to TRBJ2-1; 11 positions match TRBD2. V was pared by 0 bases and J by 1 base, with 0 bases of the junction left unmatched. This CDR3 region has 16 residues. Germline V gene lookup returns CDR1 SGDLS and CDR2 YYNGEE. The CDR3 loop reads CASSVGLAGSYNEQFF. DNA for the CDR3: TGTGCCAGCAGCGTAGGACTAGCGGGATCCTACAATGAGCAGTTCTTC. Looking up the rest from reference TRBV9 and TRBJ2-1 gives the full variable domain: DSGVTQTPKHLITATGQRVTLRCSPRSGDLSVYWYQQSLDQGLQFLIQYYNGEERAKGNILERFSAQQFPDLHSELNLSSLELGDSALYFCASSVGLAGSYNEQFFGPGTRLTVL.

A word on this clone: Relative to the germline gene, one junction end is altered; a read error may explain this. This chain links TRBV15 with TRBJ2-5, with 7 positions matching TRBD2. This CDR3 region has 17 residues. Germline loops: CDR1 LNHNV, CDR2 YYDKDF (reference sequence). CDR3 in DNA: TGTGCCACCAGCGGAGAGGGGCTAGCGGCGTACCAAGAGACCCAGTACTTC. This gives the protein CATSGEGLAAYQETQYF.

The chain joins TRBV18 to TRBJ1-5; 9 bases are shared with TRBD1. Losses at the gene ends were 2 bases for V and 1 base for J; bases not matched to a gene: 0. In germline, CDR1 is KGHSH, CDR2 LQKENI. The CDR3 covers 15 residues. The CDR3 DNA follows: TGTGCCAGCTCACCAGGGACAGGGAGCAATCAGCCCCAGCATTTT. This translates into CASSPGTGSNQPQHF.

This clone was seen a single time. The chain uses TRBV28 and TRBJ2-7; D is unclear. The V end lost 3 bases, the J end lost 4 bases, and 19 bases lay between the germline ends. The CDR3 extends over 16 amino acids. Looked up from germline, CDR1 is MDHEN and CDR2 is SYDVKM. Here the CDR3 DNA reads TGTGCCAGCAGTTTGCGACTTGCCCGTCCACCTTACGAGCAGTACTTC. It specifies CASSLRLARPPYEQYF.

The chain joins TRBV5-1 to TRBJ1-6; possibly TRBD1 for D (5 bases). V was clipped by 0 bases and J by 11 bases, with 12 bases between them. Germline-derived CDR1 and CDR2 are SGHRS and YFSETQ. The CDR3 covers 14 residues. CDR3 sequence (DNA): TGCGCCAGCAGCTTGGTTCAGGGTGAGGCACCCCTCCACTTT. Translated, it gives CASSLVQGEAPLHF.

Points on this clone: The identical CDR3 is also encoded by other nucleotide sequences in the sample. This chain links TRBV30 with TRBJ1-1; possible D gene TRBD1, 6 bases. The CDR3 is made up of 12 amino acids. The germline V gene has CDR1 GTSNPN and CDR2 SVGIG (reference sequence). V lost 0 bases and J 4 bases, leaving 6 bases between the germline ends. As DNA, the CDR3 is TGTGCCTGGAGTGTAGGGGGCACTGAAGCTTTCTTT. This sequence encodes CAWSVGGTEAFF.

The chain couples TRBV20-1 to TRBJ1-1; no clear D. The ends were cut back, 6 bases at V and 2 bases at J, with 7 bases in the middle. The CDR3 is 11 amino acids. Germline CDR1 reads DFQATT; CDR2 reads SNEGSKA (reference sequence). Written as DNA, the CDR3 is TGCAGTGCGACTATAAACACTGAAGCTTTCTTT. Protein: CSATINTEAFF.

The genes are TRBV14 and TRBJ2-7; TRBD2 agrees at 11 bases. The germline gives CDR1 SGHDN, CDR2 FVKESK. Trimming took 3 bases from V and 2 from J; bases not matched to a gene: 3. CDR3 length: 15 amino acids. The CDR3: CASSHTSGSPYEQYF. CDR3 coding DNA: TGTGCCAGCAGCCACACTAGCGGGAGTCCCTACGAGCAGTACTTC.

The chain couples TRBV27 to TRBJ2-5, with D perhaps TRBD1 (6 bases). V was cut by 6 bases and J by 2 bases, with 16 bases left in between. Looked up from germline, CDR1 is MNHEY and CDR2 is SMNVEV (reference sequence). The CDR3 has 15 amino acids. CDR3 loop: CASRPRTAPQETQYF. The CDR3 DNA sequence: TGTGCCAGCAGACCCCGGACAGCCCCTCAAGAGACCCAGTACTTC.

This clone was seen a few times. This sequence joins TRBV9 and TRBJ1-2; 9 bases map to TRBD1. With 4 bases clipped from V and 6 bases from J, the junction kept 4 bases outside the gene matches. CDR3 size: 13 residues. Germline CDR1 and CDR2: SGDLS and YYNGEE. CDR3 bases: TGTGCCAGCAGCTTCCGACAGGGGGATGGCTACACCTTC. Translation: CASSFRQGDGYTF.